These 5 T cell receptor beta chains came from one sample sequenced in a study of T cells in Graves' hyperthyroidism and ophthalmopathy. Researchers amplified the TCR beta CDR3 regions from RNA transcripts. A first-round RT-PCR of the TCR CDR3 used the HTBI primer set. TCRdb reprocessed the multiplex PCR reads with MiXCR, giving one entry per CDR3 protein. The data hold approximately 640,000 distinct CDR3 sequences, with about a sixth observed a single time. The sequenced sample consisted of blood. These receptor sequences come from a woman aged 25 to 39 with Graves' hyperthyroidism.

Only one count was recorded for this clonotype. The chain joins TRBV5-6 to TRBJ2-1; TRBD2 matches at 10 bases. This CDR3 has 15 residues. The germline V gene has CDR1 SGHDT and CDR2 YYEEEE. The J segment lost 8 bases and the V segment lost 2 bases, leaving 7 bases of the junction unmatched. CDR3 sequence (DNA): TGTGCCAGCAGCTTAGCGGGAGGGAAAGGCGATGAGCAGTTCTTC. This gives the protein CASSLAGGKGDEQFF. The whole variable domain, remainder taken from reference TRBV5-6 and TRBJ2-1, is DAGVTQSPTHLIKTRGQQVTLRCSPKSGHDTVSWYQQALGQGPQFIFQYYEEEERQRGNFPDRFSGHQFPNYSSELNVNALLLGDSALYLCASSLAGGKGDEQFFGPGTRLTVL.

A note on this clonotype: A read error is possible here, since a much larger clone lies one base away. This chain uses TRBV20-1 with TRBJ2-1; 8 bases match TRBD2. The length of the CDR3 is 15 residues. In germline, CDR1 is DFQATT, CDR2 SNEGSKA (reference sequence). V was pared by 0 bases and J by 4 bases, with 5 bases of the junction left unmatched. This CDR3 is CSARERAGVYNEQFF. CDR3 DNA sequence: TGCAGTGCTAGAGAGAGAGCGGGAGTATACAATGAGCAGTTCTTC.

The chain recombines TRBV20-1 with TRBJ2-1; D may be TRBD2 (6 bases). The germline gives CDR1 DFQATT, CDR2 SNEGSKA (reference sequence). Trimming removed 3 bases at V and 0 bases at J, with 15 bases between. The CDR3 has 16 amino acids. The CDR3 loop reads CSAREGLAISYNEQFF. The CDR3 nucleotides are TGCAGTGCTAGGGAGGGGTTGGCTATCTCCTACAATGAGCAGTTCTTC.

The rearrangement links TRBV18 to TRBJ2-7; 12 bases match TRBD2. The germline CDR1 and CDR2 sequences are KGHSH and LQKENI. The CDR3 totals 15 residues. Trimming took 5 bases from V and 5 from J; bases not matched to a gene: 7. As DNA, the CDR3 is TGTGCCAGCTCAACCCGGACTAGCGGGAACCACGAGCAGTACTTC. As protein: CASSTRTSGNHEQYF. The full variable domain, in which reference TRBV18 and TRBJ2-7 provide the parts outside the CDR3, is NAGVMQNPRHLVRRRGQEARLRCSPMKGHSHVYWYRQLPEEGLKFMVYLQKENIIDESGMPKERFSAEFPKEGPSILRIQQVVRGDSAAYFCASSTRTSGNHEQYFGPGTRLTVT.

In its sample, this clonotype was seen many times. V is TRBV28 and J is TRBJ1-1; D is unresolved. CDR1 and CDR2 from the germline V gene are MDHEN and SYDVKM. V lost 6 bases, J lost 3 bases, and 17 bases lay in between. There are 15 residues in the CDR3. CDR3 nucleotides: TGTGCCAGCAGAAACGACATTGGGAGGCACACTGAAGCTTTCTTT. It codes for CASRNDIGRHTEAFF.